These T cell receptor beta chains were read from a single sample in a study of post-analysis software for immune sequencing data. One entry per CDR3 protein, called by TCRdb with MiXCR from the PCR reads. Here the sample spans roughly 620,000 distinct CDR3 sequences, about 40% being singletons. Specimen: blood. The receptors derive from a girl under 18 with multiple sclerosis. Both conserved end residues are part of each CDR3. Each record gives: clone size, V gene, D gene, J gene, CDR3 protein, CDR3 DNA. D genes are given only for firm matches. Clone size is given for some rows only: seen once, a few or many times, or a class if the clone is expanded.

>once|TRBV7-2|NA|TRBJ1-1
CASSPREPVGTEAFF
TGTGCCAGCAGCCCCCGGGAGCCCGTAGGAACTGAAGCTTTCTTT
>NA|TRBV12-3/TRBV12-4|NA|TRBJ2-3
CASSLAPATDTQYF
TGTGCCAGCAGTTTGGCCCCAGCCACAGATACGCAGTATTTT
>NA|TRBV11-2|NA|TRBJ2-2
CAGSHRPRGGELFF
TGTGCCGGCAGCCACAGACCCAGGGGCGGGGAGCTGTTTTTT
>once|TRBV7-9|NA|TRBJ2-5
CASTLVALQETQYF
TGTGCCAGCACCCTCGTGGCCCTCCAAGAGACCCAGTACTTC
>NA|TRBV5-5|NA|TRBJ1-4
CASSLRRPSEKLFF
TGTGCCAGCAGCTTGAGGCGGCCTTCTGAAAAACTGTTTTTT
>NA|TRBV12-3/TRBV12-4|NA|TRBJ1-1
CASSRRRMNTEAFF
TGTGCCAGCAGCCGACGGAGGATGAACACTGAAGCTTTCTTT
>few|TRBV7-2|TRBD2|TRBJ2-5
CASSFRGGAGETQYF
TGTGCCAGCAGCTTTCGGGGGGGGGCTGGGGAGACCCAGTACTTC
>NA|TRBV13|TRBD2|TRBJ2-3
CASSLLTSGSSDTQYF
TGTGCCAGCAGCTTATTAACTAGCGGGAGTTCAGATACGCAGTATTTT
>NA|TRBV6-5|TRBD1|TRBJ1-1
CATTGGMNTEAFF
TGTGCCACTACAGGGGGGATGAACACTGAAGCTTTCTTT
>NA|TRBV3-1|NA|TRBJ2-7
CASSQEGHLVLYEQYF
TGTGCCAGCAGCCAAGAGGGGCACCTTGTGCTCTACGAGCAGTACTTC
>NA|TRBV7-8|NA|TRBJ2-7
CACSLGQTYEQYF
TGTGCCTGCAGCTTAGGTCAGACCTACGAGCAGTACTTC
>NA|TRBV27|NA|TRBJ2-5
CASSLSWGGLKETQYF
TGTGCCAGCAGTTTATCTTGGGGGGGCCTCAAAGAGACCCAGTACTTC
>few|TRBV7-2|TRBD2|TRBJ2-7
CASSLIKEAGVEQYF
TGTGCCAGCAGCTTAATCAAAGAAGCGGGGGTTGAGCAGTACTTC
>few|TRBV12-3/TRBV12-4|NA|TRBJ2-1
CASSWRYNEQFF
TGTGCCAGCAGCTGGAGATACAATGAGCAGTTCTTC
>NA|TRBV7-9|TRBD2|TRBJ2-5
CASSLTSGKTQYF
TGTGCCAGCAGCTTGACTAGCGGAAAGACCCAGTACTTC
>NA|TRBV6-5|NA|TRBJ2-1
CASGRPTATGQFF
TGTGCCAGCGGTAGGCCCACCGCCACTGGGCAGTTCTTC
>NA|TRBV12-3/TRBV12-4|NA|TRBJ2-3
CASSFYGATRTDTQYF
TGTGCCAGCAGTTTTTATGGGGCAACTAGAACAGATACGCAGTATTTT
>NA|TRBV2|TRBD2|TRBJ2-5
CATEGLAVQETQYF
TGTGCCACCGAGGGACTAGCGGTTCAAGAGACCCAGTACTTC
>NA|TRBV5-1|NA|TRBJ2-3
CASSLERELDTQYF
TGCGCCAGCAGCTTGGAGCGTGAATTGGATACGCAGTATTTT
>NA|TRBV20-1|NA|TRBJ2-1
CSARDRLQGNEQFF
TGCAGTGCTAGAGATCGATTACAGGGCAATGAGCAGTTCTTC
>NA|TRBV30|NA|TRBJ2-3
CASQGSDTQYF
TGTGCCTCCCAGGGGAGCGATACGCAGTATTTT
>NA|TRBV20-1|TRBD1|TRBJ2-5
CSARTGGHRFPNQETQYF
TGCAGTGCTAGGACAGGGGGACATCGTTTCCCAAACCAAGAGACCCAGTACTTC
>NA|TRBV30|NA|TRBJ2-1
CAWARGREQFF
TGTGCCTGGGCTAGGGGGAGGGAGCAGTTCTTC
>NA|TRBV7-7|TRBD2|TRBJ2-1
CASSLRIAGVNNEQFF
TGTGCCAGCAGCTTGAGAATAGCGGGGGTAAACAATGAGCAGTTCTTC
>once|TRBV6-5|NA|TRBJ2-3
CASSPASRNTDTQYF
TGTGCCAGCAGCCCTGCTTCCAGGAACACAGATACGCAGTATTTT
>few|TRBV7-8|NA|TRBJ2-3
CASSFSTLLTQYF
TGTGCCAGCAGCTTTAGCACTCTACTTACGCAGTATTTT
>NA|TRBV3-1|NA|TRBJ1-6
CASSQVGPSPLHF
TGTGCCAGTAGCCAAGTGGGGCCTTCACCCCTCCACTTT
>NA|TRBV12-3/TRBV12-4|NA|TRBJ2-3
CASRDGDGTDTQYF
TGTGCCAGCAGGGACGGGGACGGCACAGATACGCAGTATTTT
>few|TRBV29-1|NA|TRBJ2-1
CSVGLDLYNEQFF
TGCAGCGTTGGACTAGATCTCTACAATGAGCAGTTCTTC
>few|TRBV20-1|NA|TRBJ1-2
CSAREPRKRGYTF
TGCAGTGCTAGAGAACCCCGTAAGCGGGGCTACACCTTC
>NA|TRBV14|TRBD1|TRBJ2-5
CASSPGGGQRETQYF
TGTGCCAGCAGCCCAGGGGGCGGACAGAGGGAGACCCAGTACTTC
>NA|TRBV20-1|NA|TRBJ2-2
CSASPPKGPGELFF
TGCAGTGCTTCACCTCCTAAGGGGCCCGGGGAGCTGTTTTTT
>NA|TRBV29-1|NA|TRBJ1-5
CSVVSGGDNQPQHF
TGCAGCGTTGTCAGCGGGGGCGACAATCAGCCCCAGCATTTT
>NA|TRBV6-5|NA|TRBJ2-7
CASSYSGGEGYEQYF
TGTGCCAGCAGTTACTCGGGGGGCGAAGGCTACGAGCAGTACTTC
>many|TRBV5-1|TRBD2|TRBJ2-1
CASSLREDPYNEQFF
TGCGCCAGCAGCTTACGGGAGGACCCCTACAATGAGCAGTTCTTC
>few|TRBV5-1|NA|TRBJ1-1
CASSAGREMNTEAFF
TGCGCCAGCTCGGCAGGGCGAGAGATGAACACTGAAGCTTTCTTT
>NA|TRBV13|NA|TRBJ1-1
CASSLTHSRGNTEAFF
TGTGCCAGCAGCTTAACCCACTCACGGGGGAACACTGAAGCTTTCTTT
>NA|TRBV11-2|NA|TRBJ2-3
CASSLGDTEGTDTQYF
TGTGCCAGCAGCTTAGGGGACACAGAGGGCACAGATACGCAGTATTTT
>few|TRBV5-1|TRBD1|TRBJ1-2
CASSEGQTGYGYTF
TGCGCCAGCAGCGAGGGACAGACTGGCTATGGCTACACCTTC
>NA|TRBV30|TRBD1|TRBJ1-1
CAWRPRDRGHGRNTEAFF
TGTGCCTGGCGCCCCCGGGACAGGGGGCATGGTAGGAACACTGAAGCTTTCTTT
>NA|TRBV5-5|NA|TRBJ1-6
CASSSGQKSPLHF
TGTGCCAGCAGCTCCGGCCAGAAATCACCCCTCCACTTT
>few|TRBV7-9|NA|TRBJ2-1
CASSPLVGEQFF
TGTGCCAGCAGCCCCCTCGTGGGTGAGCAGTTCTTC
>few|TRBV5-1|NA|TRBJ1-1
CASSSPGQNTEAFF
TGCGCCAGCAGCTCTCCGGGACAGAACACTGAAGCTTTCTTT
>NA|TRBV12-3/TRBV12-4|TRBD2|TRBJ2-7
CASSFSLAGRHEQYF
TGTGCCAGCAGTTTTAGTCTAGCGGGACGGCACGAGCAGTACTTC
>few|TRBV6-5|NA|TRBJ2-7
CASSYSPPYEQYF
TGTGCCAGCAGTTACTCCCCGCCCTACGAGCAGTACTTC
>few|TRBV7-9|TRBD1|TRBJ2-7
CASSLESLGTGRYEQYF
TGTGCCAGCAGCTTAGAGTCCCTGGGGACAGGGCGTTACGAGCAGTACTTC
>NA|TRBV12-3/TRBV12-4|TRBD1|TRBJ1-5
CASSSGTGRQPQHF
TGTGCCAGCAGTTCCGGGACAGGGAGACAGCCCCAGCATTTT
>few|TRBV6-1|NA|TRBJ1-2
CASSGDKLGYTF
TGTGCCAGCAGTGGGGACAAACTAGGCTACACCTTC
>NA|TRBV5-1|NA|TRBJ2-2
CASSLETYTPGELFF
TGCGCCAGCAGCCTGGAAACTTACACCCCCGGGGAGCTGTTTTTT
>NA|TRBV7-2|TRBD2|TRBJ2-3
CASSLGGLATSTDTQYF
TGTGCCAGCAGCTTAGGGGGACTAGCGACGAGCACAGATACGCAGTATTTT
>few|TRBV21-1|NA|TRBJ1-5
CASSKEGDNLCNQPQHF
TGTGCCAGCAGCAAAGAGGGGGACAACCTGTGCAATCAGCCCCAGCATTTT
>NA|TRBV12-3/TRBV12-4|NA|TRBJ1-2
CASRKGPANYGYTF
TGTGCCAGCCGAAAAGGACCTGCTAACTATGGCTACACCTTC
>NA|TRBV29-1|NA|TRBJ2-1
CSVEGVRGLLFF
TGCAGCGTTGAGGGGGTGCGGGGTCTACTGTTCTTC
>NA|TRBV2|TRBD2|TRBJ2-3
CASRQLATSTDTQYF
TGTGCCAGCAGGCAACTAGCGACTAGCACAGATACGCAGTATTTT
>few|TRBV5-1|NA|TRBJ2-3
CASRISSRGSTDTQYF
TGCGCCAGCAGGATCTCATCGCGCGGGAGCACAGATACGCAGTATTTT
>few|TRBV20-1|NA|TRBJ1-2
CSAIDSPYGYTF
TGCAGTGCTATAGACAGCCCGTATGGCTACACCTTC
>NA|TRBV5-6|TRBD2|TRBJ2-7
CASQPGLNSYEQYF
TGTGCCAGCCAACCGGGACTAAACTCCTACGAGCAGTACTTC